This T cell receptor beta chain is from a study of blood T cell repertoires in COVID-19. In germline, CDR1 is SGHVS, CDR2 FNYEAQ. The germline V and J ends were trimmed by 1 base and 8 bases, with 3 bases remaining between them. The length of the CDR3 is 11 residues. Profiled with immunoSEQ multiplex PCR; TCRdb holds only in-frame clones, not every one. This sample has around 77,000 clones, with 75% to 95% found just once. The specimen was peripheral blood. The TCR originated in a woman aged 55 to 70 with active COVID-19. V and J are TRBV7-6 and TRBJ2-1; D is undetermined. The chain's CDR3 is CASSLGDEQFF. CDR3 in DNA: TGTGCCAGCAGCTTAGGCGATGAGCAGTTCTTC.